What follows describes a single T cell receptor (beta chain). The sample comes from a study of radiation and T cells in renal cell carcinoma. V gave up 1 base and J gave up 2 bases, with 5 bases separating them. CDR1 LGHNA and CDR2 YSLEER come from the germline V gene. The length of the CDR3 is 13 residues. TCRdb keeps only in-frame clones here, not all; method: immunoSEQ multiplex PCR. The table includes approximately 150,000 clones, roughly 90% detected once. Stated time point: blood 4 weeks post-SBRT, at nephrectomy. Indicated treatment: 15 Gy SBRT to primary tumor, nephrectomy 4 weeks later. The chain recombines TRBV4-3 with TRBJ1-2, with no clear D. The receptor was isolated from a woman between 45 and 60 years old with renal cell carcinoma. Specimen: blood, collected from a patient whose treatment included radiotherapy and nephrectomy. The CDR3 coding sequence is TGCGCCAGCAGCCAAGGCGGGAACTATGGCTACACCTTC. It yields the protein CASSQGGNYGYTF.